This is a list of T cell receptor beta chains from one sample in a study of blood T cell dynamics during melanoma immunotherapy. The method was immunoSEQ multiplex PCR; TCRdb's version includes in-frame clones alone and lacks a portion of them. The data hold roughly 22,000 clones, with roughly 85% observed a single time. Sequencing was performed on blood, taken from a patient treated with checkpoint blockade. These TCRs come from a human donor with melanoma. The conserved cysteine and the conserved F or W are not part of the CDR3 here. Fields, in order: clone size, V gene, CDR3 protein. Expanded clones get a size class; other rows say once, few or many, or leave the size out.

>-|TRBV2
ASKYRVGDEKLF
>-|TRBV28
ASSLRLYGYT
>few|TRBV2
ASSVYSGNTIY
>-|TRBV15
ATSRRTAGSYEQY
>-|TRBV27
ASSFLGGTNTGELF
>few|TRBV4-1
ASSHAVGPNEKLF
>-|TRBV10-3
AISEGQKDEQF
>-|TRBV27
ASRRHLDSNQPQH
>-|TRBV2
ASSERGNQPQH
>-|TRBV18
ASSPISETKVGGELF
>-|TRBV6-6
ASKSGGSYEQY
>-|TRBV5-1
ASSLTGQVIYEQY
>-|TRBV13
ASSLKGGGKETQY
>-|TRBV28
ASSPRGRAGANVLT
>-|TRBV5-1
ASSSLTLASGNTIY
>-|TRBV5-1
ASSQGREGTGELF
>-|TRBV7-2
ASSLGSGGYNEQF